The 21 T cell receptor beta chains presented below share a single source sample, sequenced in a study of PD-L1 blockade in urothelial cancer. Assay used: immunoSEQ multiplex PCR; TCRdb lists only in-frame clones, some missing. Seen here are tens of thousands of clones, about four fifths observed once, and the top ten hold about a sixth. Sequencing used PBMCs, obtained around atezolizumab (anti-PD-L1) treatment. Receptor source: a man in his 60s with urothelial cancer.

The CDR3 bases are TGTGCCAGCAGCCATAGACAAGCTGCTAGCACAGATACGCAGTATTTT. Amino acid sequence: CASSHRQAASTDTQYF. This chain joins TRBV11-2 and TRBJ2-3, with D unresolved. Trimming removed 5 bases at V and 0 bases at J, with 15 bases between. CDR1 and CDR2 from the germline V gene are SGHAT and FQNNGV. CDR3 length equals 16 residues.

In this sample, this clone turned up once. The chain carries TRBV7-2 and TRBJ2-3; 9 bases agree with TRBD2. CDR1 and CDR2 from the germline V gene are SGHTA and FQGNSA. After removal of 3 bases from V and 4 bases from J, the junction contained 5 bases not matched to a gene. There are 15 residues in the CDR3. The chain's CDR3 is CASSFIAGAPDTQYF. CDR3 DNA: TGTGCCAGCAGCTTCATAGCGGGAGCCCCAGATACGCAGTATTTT.

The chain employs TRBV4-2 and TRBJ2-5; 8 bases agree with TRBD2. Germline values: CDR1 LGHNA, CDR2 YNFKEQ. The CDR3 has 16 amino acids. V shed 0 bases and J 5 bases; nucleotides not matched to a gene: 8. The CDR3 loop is CASSQDWPAGVETQYF. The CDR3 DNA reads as TGTGCCAGCAGCCAAGATTGGCCAGCGGGAGTGGAGACCCAGTACTTC.

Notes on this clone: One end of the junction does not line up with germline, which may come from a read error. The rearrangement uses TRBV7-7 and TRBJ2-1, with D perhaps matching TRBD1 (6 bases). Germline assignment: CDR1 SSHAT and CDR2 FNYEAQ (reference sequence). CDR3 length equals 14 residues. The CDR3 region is CASSLDRSYNEQFF. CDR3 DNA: TGTGCTAGCAGCCTAGACAGGAGTTACAATGAGCAGTTCTTC.

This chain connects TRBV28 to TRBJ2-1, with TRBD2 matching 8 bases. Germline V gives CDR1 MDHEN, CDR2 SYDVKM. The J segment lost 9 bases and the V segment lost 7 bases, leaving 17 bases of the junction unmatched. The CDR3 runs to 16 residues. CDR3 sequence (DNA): TGTGCCAGCACCCTCTCGCTCGGGGGGGCCTCCTCTGAGCAGTTCTTC. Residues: CASTLSLGGASSEQFF.

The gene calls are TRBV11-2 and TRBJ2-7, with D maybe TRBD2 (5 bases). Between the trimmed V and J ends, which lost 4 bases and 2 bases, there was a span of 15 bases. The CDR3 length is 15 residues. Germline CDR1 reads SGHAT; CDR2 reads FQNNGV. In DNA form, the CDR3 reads TGTGCCAGCAGCTCCTTTCCCGGACTTGCCTACGAGCAGTACTTC. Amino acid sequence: CASSSFPGLAYEQYF.

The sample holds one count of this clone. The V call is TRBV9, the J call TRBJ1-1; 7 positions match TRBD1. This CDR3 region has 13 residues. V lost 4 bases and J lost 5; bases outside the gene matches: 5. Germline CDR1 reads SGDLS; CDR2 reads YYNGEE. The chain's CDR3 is CASSPRQGTEAFF. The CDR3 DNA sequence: TGTGCCAGCAGCCCGAGACAGGGAACTGAAGCTTTCTTT.

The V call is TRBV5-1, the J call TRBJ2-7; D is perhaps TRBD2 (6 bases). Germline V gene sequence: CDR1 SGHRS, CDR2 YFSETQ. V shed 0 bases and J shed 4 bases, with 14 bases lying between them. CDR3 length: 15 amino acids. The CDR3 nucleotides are TGCGCCAGCAGCTTGGGTTCGGGAGAGGGTTACGAGCAGTACTTC. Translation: CASSLGSGEGYEQYF.

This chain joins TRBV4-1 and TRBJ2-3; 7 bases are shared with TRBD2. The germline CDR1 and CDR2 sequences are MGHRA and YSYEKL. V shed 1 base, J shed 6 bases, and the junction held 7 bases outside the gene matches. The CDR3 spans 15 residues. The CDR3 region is CASSQGYGEGDTQYF. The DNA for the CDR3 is TGCGCCAGCAGCCAAGGGTACGGGGAGGGGGATACGCAGTATTTT.

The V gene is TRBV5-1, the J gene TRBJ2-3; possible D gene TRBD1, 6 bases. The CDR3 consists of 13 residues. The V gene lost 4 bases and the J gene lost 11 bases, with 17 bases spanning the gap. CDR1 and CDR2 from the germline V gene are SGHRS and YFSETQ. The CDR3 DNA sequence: TGCGCCAGCAGCCCTCACAGGGCTAGCTTGCAGTATTTT. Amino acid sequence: CASSPHRASLQYF.

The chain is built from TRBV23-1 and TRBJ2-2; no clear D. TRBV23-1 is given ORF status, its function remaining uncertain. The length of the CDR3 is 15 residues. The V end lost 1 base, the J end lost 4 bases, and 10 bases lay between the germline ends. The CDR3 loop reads CASSQYPPSTGELFF. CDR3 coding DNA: TGCGCCAGCAGTCAATATCCCCCGAGCACCGGGGAGCTGTTTTTT.

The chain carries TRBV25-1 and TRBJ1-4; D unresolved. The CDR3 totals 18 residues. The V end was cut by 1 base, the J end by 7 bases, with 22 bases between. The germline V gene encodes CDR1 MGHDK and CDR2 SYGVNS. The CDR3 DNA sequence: TGTGCCAGCAGTGAATGGAAAAGCTCGGGGAGGGTGGGTGAAAAACTGTTTTTT. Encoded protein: CASSEWKSSGRVGEKLFF.

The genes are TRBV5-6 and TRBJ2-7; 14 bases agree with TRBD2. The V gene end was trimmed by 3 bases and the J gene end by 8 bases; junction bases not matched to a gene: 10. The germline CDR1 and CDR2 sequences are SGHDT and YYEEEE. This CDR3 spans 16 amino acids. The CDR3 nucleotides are TGTGCCAGCAGCTCCACCGGGACTAGCGGGAGTAGGCAGCAGTACTTC. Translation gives CASSSTGTSGSRQQYF.

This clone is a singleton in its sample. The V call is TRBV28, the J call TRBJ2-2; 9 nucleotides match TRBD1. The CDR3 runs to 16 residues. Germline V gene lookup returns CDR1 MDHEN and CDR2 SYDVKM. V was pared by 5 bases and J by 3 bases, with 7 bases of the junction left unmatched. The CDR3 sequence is CASSQPGQGHTGELFF. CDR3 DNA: TGTGCCAGCAGTCAACCGGGACAGGGTCACACCGGGGAGCTGTTTTTT.

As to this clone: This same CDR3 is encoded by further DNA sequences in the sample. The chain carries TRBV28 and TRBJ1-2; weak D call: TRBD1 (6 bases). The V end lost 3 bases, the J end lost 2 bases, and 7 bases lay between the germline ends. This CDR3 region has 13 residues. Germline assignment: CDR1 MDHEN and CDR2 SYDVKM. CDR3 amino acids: CASSLTGNYGYTF. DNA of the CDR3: TGTGCCAGCAGTTTGACAGGCAACTATGGCTACACCTTC.

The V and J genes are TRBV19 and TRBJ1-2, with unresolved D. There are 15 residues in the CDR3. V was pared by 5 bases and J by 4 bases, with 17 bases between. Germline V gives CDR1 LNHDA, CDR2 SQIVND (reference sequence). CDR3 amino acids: CASSPAGPRVYGYTF. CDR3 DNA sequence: TGTGCCAGTAGTCCCGCGGGCCCGAGGGTCTATGGCTACACCTTC.

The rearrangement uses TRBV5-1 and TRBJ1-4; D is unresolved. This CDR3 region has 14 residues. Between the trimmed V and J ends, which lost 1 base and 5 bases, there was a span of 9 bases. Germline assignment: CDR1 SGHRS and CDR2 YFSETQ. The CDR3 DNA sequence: TGCGCCAGCAGCTTGACCCGGGAGAATGAAAAACTGTTTTTT. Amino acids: CASSLTRENEKLFF.

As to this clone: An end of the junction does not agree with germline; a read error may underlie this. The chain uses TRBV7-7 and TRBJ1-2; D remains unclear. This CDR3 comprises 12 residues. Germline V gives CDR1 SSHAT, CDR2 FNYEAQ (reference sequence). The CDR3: CASSLAIIFHTF. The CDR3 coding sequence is TGTGCTAGCAGCTTAGCTATAATATTCCACACCTTC.

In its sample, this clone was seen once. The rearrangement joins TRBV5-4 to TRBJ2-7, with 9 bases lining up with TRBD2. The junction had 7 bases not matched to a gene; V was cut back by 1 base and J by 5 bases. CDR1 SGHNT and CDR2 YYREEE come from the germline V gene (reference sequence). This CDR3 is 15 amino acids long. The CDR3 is CASSLNFLAGNEQYF. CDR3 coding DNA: TGTGCCAGCAGCTTGAATTTCCTAGCGGGGAACGAGCAGTACTTC.

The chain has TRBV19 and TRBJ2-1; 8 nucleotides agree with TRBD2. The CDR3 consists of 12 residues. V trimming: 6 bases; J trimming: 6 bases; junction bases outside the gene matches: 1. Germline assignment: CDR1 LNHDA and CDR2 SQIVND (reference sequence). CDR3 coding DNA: TGTGCCAGTAGAGGACTAGCCAATGAGCAGTTCTTC. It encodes CASRGLANEQFF. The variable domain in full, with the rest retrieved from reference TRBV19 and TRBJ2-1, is DGGITQSPKYLFRKEGQNVTLSCEQNLNHDAMYWYRQDPGQGLRLIYYSQIVNDFQKGDIAEGYSVSREKKESFPLTVTSAQKNPTAFYLCASRGLANEQFFGPGTRLTVL.

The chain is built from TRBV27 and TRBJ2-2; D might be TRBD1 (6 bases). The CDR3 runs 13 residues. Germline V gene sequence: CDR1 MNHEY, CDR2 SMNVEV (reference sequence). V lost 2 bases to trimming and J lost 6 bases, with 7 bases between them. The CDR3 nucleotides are TGTGCCAGCAGTTTAAACAGGGCCGGGGAGCTGTTTTTT. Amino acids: CASSLNRAGELFF.